The source of this TCR beta chain is a study of T cell clonality in common variable immunodeficiency. TCRdb's table, derived via immunoSEQ multiplex PCR, lists solely in-frame clones and lacks some. Recorded here are under 25,000 clones, none singletons. To note about this clone: The antigen is undetermined. Coverage ceases 3 residues before the CDR3 finishes, and the germline J gene fills in the end.

General study points: Reportedly, TCR beta sequences from common variable immunodeficiency showed fewer deletions and N-nucleotide insertions.

Blood samples were heparinized, about 5 to 9 ml per donor. The length of the CDR3 is 15 residues. V shed 3 bases and J 6 bases; nucleotides not matched to a gene: 9. The germline V gene encodes CDR1 LNHDA and CDR2 SQIVND (reference sequence). The source of this sequence is a human donor with common variable immunodeficiency. V and J are TRBV19 and TRBJ1-1; 8 nucleotides line up with TRBD1. The sequencing input was peripheral blood mononuclear cells. The CDR3 region is CASSIGVRGLAEAFF. CDR3 DNA (partial): TGTGCCAGTAGTATTGGGGTCAGGGGGCTCGCTGAA.